This T cell receptor (beta chain) was profiled in a study of blood T cell repertoires in COVID-19. In the study overall: Samples of COVID-19 (acute and convalescent) were obtained from the United States, Italy and Spain. Sources were T cells, B-cell-depleted T cells, or PBMCs; the material itself was cDNA or gDNA.

Germline V gene data show CDR1 as LNHDA and CDR2 as SQIVND (reference sequence). The ends lost 5 bases at V and 5 bases at J; junction bases unmatched: 12. This CDR3 has 17 residues. How the authors handled the data: Researchers report that nucleated cell counts were estimated from reference gene primer amplification. Produced via immunoSEQ multiplex PCR; TCRdb's table is partial and in-frame only. D and trimming were read from the DNA, whereas the V and J calls and clone size are those reported in that table. Of approximately 85,000 clones listed, roughly 86% were seen once; the top ten hold about 20%.

Sequencing was carried out using peripheral blood. The sequence was obtained from a woman older than 75 in a cohort sampled during active or convalescent COVID-19. This chain uses TRBV19 with TRBJ2-1, with TRBD2 matching over 10 bases. CDR3 DNA: TGTGCCAGTAGTCCTAAGAAGACTAGCGGGCCTCACAATGAGCAGTTCTTC. Translating it yields CASSPKKTSGPHNEQFF.